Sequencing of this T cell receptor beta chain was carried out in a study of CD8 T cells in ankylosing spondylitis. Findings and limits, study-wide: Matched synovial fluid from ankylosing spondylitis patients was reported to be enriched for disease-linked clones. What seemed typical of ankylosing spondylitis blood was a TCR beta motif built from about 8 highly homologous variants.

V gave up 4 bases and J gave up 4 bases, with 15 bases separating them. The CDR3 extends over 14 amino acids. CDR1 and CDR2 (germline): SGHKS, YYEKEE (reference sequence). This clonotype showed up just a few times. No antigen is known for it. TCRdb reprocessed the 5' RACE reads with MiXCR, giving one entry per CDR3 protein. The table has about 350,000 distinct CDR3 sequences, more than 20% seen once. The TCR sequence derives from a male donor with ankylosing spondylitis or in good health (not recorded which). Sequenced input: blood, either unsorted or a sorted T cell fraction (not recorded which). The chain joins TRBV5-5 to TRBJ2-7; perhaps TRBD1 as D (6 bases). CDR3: CASSGDGQLYEQYF. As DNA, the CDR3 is TGTGCCAGCAGCGGGGACGGACAGTTGTACGAGCAGTACTTC.